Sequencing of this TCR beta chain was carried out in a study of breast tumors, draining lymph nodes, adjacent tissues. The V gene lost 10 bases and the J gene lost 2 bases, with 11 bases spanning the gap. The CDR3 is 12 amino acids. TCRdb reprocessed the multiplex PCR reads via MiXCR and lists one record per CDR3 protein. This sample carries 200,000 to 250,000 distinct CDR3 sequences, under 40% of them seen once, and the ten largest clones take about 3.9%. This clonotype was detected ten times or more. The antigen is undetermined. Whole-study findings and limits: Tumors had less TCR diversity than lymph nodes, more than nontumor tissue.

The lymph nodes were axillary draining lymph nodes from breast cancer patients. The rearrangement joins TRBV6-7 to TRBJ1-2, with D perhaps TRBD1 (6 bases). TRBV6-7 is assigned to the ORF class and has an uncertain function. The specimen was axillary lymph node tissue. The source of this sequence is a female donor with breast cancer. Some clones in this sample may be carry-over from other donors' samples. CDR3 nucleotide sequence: TGTGCCAACAGAACAGGGAACTATGGCTACACCTTC. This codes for CANRTGNYGYTF.